This TCR beta chain derives from a study of early T cells in non-severe SARS-CoV-2 infection. Study background: Sequencing targeted bulk RNA from unsorted whole blood, leaving chains unpaired. Findings of the study overall: A preference for anti-spike CD8 responses marked VDJdb matching, which missed private and CD4 specificities.

J lost 8 bases, V lost 7 bases, and 6 bases had no gene match. Germline CDR1 MNHNS, CDR2 SASEGT. The CDR3 is 12 residues long. Molecules of cDNA were individually given unique molecular identifiers that were attached to them. TCRdb fed the 5' RACE reads into MiXCR, producing one record per CDR3 protein. The sample carries tens of thousands of distinct CDR3 sequences, around 16% recorded once. This clonotype was seen ten or more times. Antigen: not known. The source of this sequence is an adult who was a healthcare worker with PCR-confirmed SARS-CoV-2 infection or an uninfected control (not recorded which). The sequenced sample was whole blood, obtained at baseline. The chain links TRBV6-1 to TRBJ1-2; 8 nucleotides agree with TRBD1. The CDR3 here is CASTDRGLGYTF. The CDR3 DNA is TGTGCCAGCACTGACAGGGGACTCGGCTACACCTTC.